This TCR beta chain was sequenced in a study of T cells in Graves' hyperthyroidism and ophthalmopathy (dated by TCRdb to about 2019). In the study overall: Peripheral blood samples were taken at initial diagnosis, before any treatment was given. The paper describes TCR Vbeta CDR3 sequencing of around 140 peripheral blood samples, made up of some 40 ophthalmopathy patients, around 73 hyperthyroidism patients and approximately 17 progressor patients. TCR V-J signatures able to tell the groups apart were searched for in a discovery cohort of 90 to 100 patients, of whom over 40 had Graves' ophthalmopathy and under 65 had stable Graves' hyperthyroidism. Once sampling was done, hyperthyroidism patients were given methimazole at a starting dose of 30 mg daily, whereas ophthalmopathy patients were given high-dose intravenous methylprednisolone. An independent validation cohort of 18 to 20 hyperthyroidism patients and roughly 16 patients who later progressed to ophthalmopathy tested prospective prediction of ophthalmopathy. The study also compared thyroid tissue and blood T-cell repertoires from 6 or 7 Graves' hyperthyroidism patients. The roughly 90 discovery patients were divided at random into training and test sets in a 7:3 ratio.

This clonotype was detected only a few times. Its target antigen remains unknown. No per-base quality is available; no much larger clone lies one base away. Ophthalmopathy patients had moderately to severely active disease, with a Clinical Activity Score of 3 or more, a NOSPECS grade of 4 or more, and a disease duration of less than 3 months. Exclusion was applied to patients with uncontrolled infections, other autoimmune diseases, pregnancy or lactation. Diagnoses relied on clinical symptoms, serum thyroxine and TRAb, thyroid ultrasound and orbital computed tomography. PBMCs were separated from 8 to 10 ml of fresh peripheral blood using Ficoll-Paque density gradient centrifugation. Total RNA was extracted using Trizol reagent, and RNA quality was assessed on an Agilent 2100 Bioanalyzer. Here is what the overall study found, with its caveats: No statistical method was used to set the sample size in advance, and investigators knew the group allocation. A model built on a 13 V-J signature distinguished ophthalmopathy from stable hyperthyroidism, reaching about 89% sensitivity and around 81% specificity in cross-validation and 80%/75% in testing. In validation, the model predicted progression to ophthalmopathy a median of around six months before onset, with roughly 70% sensitivity and nearly 75% specificity. Most expanded thyroid clonotypes (frequency above 0.001) were also found in blood, which suggests that blood repertoires may mirror thyroid immune responses.

The CDR3, cysteine through phenylalanine, is 14 amino acids long. Only the CDR3 part of the read is kept: 42 bases, read in frame from the first base. For this chain, trimming is 6 bases at the V end and 11 bases at the J end, and the number of junction bases without a gene match is 10. CDR1 KGHSH and CDR2 LQKENI are derived from the germline V gene. Amplification of TCR beta CDR3 regions was carried out from RNA transcripts. For the first round of RT-PCR on the TCR CDR3, the HTBI primer set was used together with the Qiagen OneStep RT-PCR kit. Libraries were constructed in a second round of multiplex PCR, after which size selection and purification were performed. Sequencing of the libraries was done on an Illumina HiSeq2000 using paired-end 100 bp reads. The original methods were these. SOAPnuke was used to process the raw data, with reads discarded if the reads contained adapters or uncalled bases, had a mean Phred below 15, or lacked an exact constant-primer or identifier match. COPE v1.2.5 was used to merge high-quality paired reads, and clonotypes were defined as unique nucleotide sequences. MiTCR v1.1 was used to align clonotypes to the IMGT TRBV, TRBD and TRBJ reference segments. The analysis included only V-J combinations with a frequency above 0.0001, which together covered about 99% of the repertoires. The TCS score was defined as the ratio of F50 (clonal expansion) to E x V (chaos), calculated using BLOSUM62-based TCRdist between CDR3 peptides within each V-J. Welch's t-statistics and random forest reduced around 510 V-J features to roughly 13, which were used in a naive Bayes classifier (R e1071). The public reads were quality trimmed at Q25 with fastp and then assembled into clones with MiXCR by TCRdb, keeping productive beta chains. CDR3 protein sequences are deduplicated, and each keeps its most common genes and DNA. The V and J calls come from TCRdb's annotation, not from the publication. The sample table records 400,000 to 450,000 distinct CDR3 sequences; roughly 14% of these occur just once. The ten top clones hold 13% of the sample.

Specimen: blood. This receptor chain uses TRBV18 and TRBJ1-4; 9 junctional bases match TRBD1. The sequence was obtained from a man aged 18 to 29 with Graves' ophthalmopathy. The DNA reads as follows: TGTGCCAGCTCCTCATTTCGGACAGGGGACAAACTGTTTTTT. Translated, this is CASSSFRTGDKLFF.